One and the same sample provided the 24 T cell receptor beta chains below, sequenced in a study of beta chain features in type 1 diabetes. Isolated RNA was reverse transcribed in full, so expressed TCRB transcripts were sequenced. Repertoires were generated with immunoSEQ multiplex PCR, while TCRdb's copy carries only in-frame clones and drops some. The sample yields approximately 380,000 clones, about 14% seen once. Sequencing was done on a sample of naive CD4+ T cells from blood. These receptors originate from a young woman in good health.

The chain joins TRBV7-9 to TRBJ1-2, with D perhaps matching TRBD1 (5 bases). From germline, CDR1 is SEHNR and CDR2 FQNEAQ (reference sequence). V was shortened by 5 bases and J by 4 bases, with 14 bases between the two germline ends. The CDR3 runs to 14 residues. The CDR3 nucleotides read TGTGCCAGCAGCAAATCACAGGAGACCTATGGCTACACCTTC. The encoded protein is CASSKSQETYGYTF.

This clone was seen more than once but under ten times. The chain links TRBV28 to TRBJ2-5; D not resolved. This CDR3 comprises 14 residues. Trimming left V 2 bases short and J 1 base short, with 8 bases between. Germline CDR1 MDHEN, CDR2 SYDVKM. The CDR3, as DNA: TGTGCCAGCAGTTTAGTAGCTGCCCAAGAGACCCAGTACTTC. Amino acid sequence: CASSLVAAQETQYF.

This clone was detected only a few times. The chain is built from TRBV29-1 and TRBJ1-2; 7 bases agree with TRBD1. Germline V lookup: CDR1 SQVTM, CDR2 ANQGSEA. The CDR3 consists of 15 residues. Germline trimming cut 3 bases from V and 6 bases from J; bases unmatched to any gene: 13. CDR3 region: CSVERQGSSLDGYTF. CDR3 nucleotide sequence: TGCAGCGTTGAGAGACAGGGATCCTCCTTGGATGGCTACACCTTC.

The J gene is TRBJ2-7, the V gene TRBV19; D possibly corresponds to TRBD1 (6 bases). The CDR3 covers 15 residues. V was cut by 4 bases and J by 7 bases, with 20 bases left in between. CDR1 and CDR2 from the germline V gene are LNHDA and SQIVND (reference sequence). In DNA form, the CDR3 reads TGTGCCAGTAGTAGCACGACAGGAAGGGCGCTGGAGCAGTACTTC. It is translated as CASSSTTGRALEQYF.

V gene TRBV28 combines with J gene TRBJ1-1, with a possible D match to TRBD1 (6 bases). Trimming stripped 4 bases from V and 1 base from J, with 16 bases between. The CDR3 is made up of 16 amino acids. Germline CDR1 reads MDHEN; CDR2 reads SYDVKM. The CDR3 loop reads CASSSRLRGGNTEAFF. In nucleotides, the CDR3 is TGTGCCAGCAGTTCAAGGCTCAGAGGGGGGAACACTGAAGCTTTCTTT.

The chain combines TRBV11-2 with TRBJ2-1; 8 nucleotides agree with TRBD1. Unmatched junction bases numbered 5, after V lost 3 bases and J lost 7 bases. The CDR3 has 14 residues. Germline V gives CDR1 SGHAT, CDR2 FQNNGV. This chain's CDR3 is CASSFGQGQNEQFF. CDR3 coding DNA: TGTGCCAGCAGCTTCGGACAGGGTCAGAATGAGCAGTTCTTC. The whole variable domain, filled in from reference TRBV11-2 and TRBJ2-1, reads EAGVAQSPRYKIIEKRQSVAFWCNPISGHATLYWYQQILGQGPKLLIQFQNNGVVDDSQLPKDRFSAERLKGVDSTLKIQPAKLEDSAVYLCASSFGQGQNEQFFGPGTRLTVL.

The CDR3 region has the DNA TGTGCCAGCAGCCTGGACTCTCGAAGAGAGACCCAGTACTTC. This translates into CASSLDSRRETQYF. The J gene is TRBJ2-5, the V gene TRBV7-9, with D maybe TRBD2 (5 bases). Germline lookup yields CDR1 SEHNR and CDR2 FQNEAQ (reference sequence). The CDR3 loop spans 14 amino acids. The V and J ends lost 5 bases and 4 bases respectively, with 14 bases between them. The complete variable domain, with remaining parts taken from reference TRBV7-9 and TRBJ2-5, reads DTGVSQNPRHKITKRGQNVTFRCDPISEHNRLYWYRQTLGQGPEFLTYFQNEAQLEKSRLLSDRFSAERPKGSFSTLEIQRTEQGDSAMYLCASSLDSRRETQYFGPGTRLLVL.

This chain joins TRBV30 and TRBJ2-5, with 7 bases lining up with TRBD1. The CDR3 spans 13 residues. CDR1 and CDR2 (germline): GTSNPN, SVGIG (reference sequence). J lost 1 base, V lost 3 bases, and 2 bases had no gene match. The CDR3 region has the DNA TGTGCCTGGAGACAGGGGCCCCAAGAGACCCAGTACTTC. Its protein product is CAWRQGPQETQYF.

The chain is built from TRBV7-2 and TRBJ2-7, with 8 positions matching TRBD2. The J segment lost 7 bases and the V segment lost 5 bases, leaving 19 bases of the junction unmatched. Germline CDR1 is SGHTA and CDR2 is FQGNSA. The CDR3 spans 17 residues. DNA for the CDR3: TGTGCCAGCAGCATGAGCGCGGGACTAGTTACTTCTTGGGAGCAGTACTTC. Translated: CASSMSAGLVTSWEQYF.

The chain employs TRBV15 and TRBJ1-1; no definite D call. Germline assignment: CDR1 LNHNV and CDR2 YYDKDF (reference sequence). This CDR3 is built from 14 residues. The V and J ends lost 0 bases and 3 bases respectively, with 8 bases between them. The CDR3 bases are TGTGCCACCAGCAGAGAGAGGAGGGACACTGAAGCTTTCTTT. Translation gives CATSRERRDTEAFF.

As concerns this clone: The sample carries other DNA sequences with the same CDR3. This chain links TRBV30 with TRBJ1-5, with a possible D match to TRBD1 (6 bases). The germline V gene encodes CDR1 GTSNPN and CDR2 SVGIG (reference sequence). The CDR3 contains 13 residues. V shed 3 bases and J shed 4 bases, with 10 bases lying between them. The CDR3 loop is CAWSPTGNQPQHF. For the CDR3, the DNA is TGTGCCTGGAGCCCTACAGGGAATCAGCCCCAGCATTTT.

This clone came up a few times. The chain employs TRBV30 and TRBJ1-1, with no clear D. This CDR3 region has 10 residues. Trimming pared 7 bases from V and 1 base from J, leaving 4 bases between. Per the germline V gene, CDR1 is GTSNPN and CDR2 is SVGIG (reference sequence). The CDR3 sequence: CAFKNTEAFF. CDR3 nucleotides: TGTGCCTTTAAGAACACTGAAGCTTTCTTT.

This clone was found a few times. The V gene is TRBV6-6, the J gene TRBJ2-1; unclear D gene. This CDR3 is 12 amino acids long. The V and J ends lost 6 bases and 8 bases respectively, with 11 bases between them. Germline V gives CDR1 MNHNY, CDR2 SVGAGI (reference sequence). The CDR3 DNA is TGTGCCAGCAGGACGCCAAGCGATGAGCAGTTCTTC. Protein: CASRTPSDEQFF.

This sequence joins TRBV21-1 and TRBJ2-7; the DNA was not used to check the table's D call, TRBD1. TRBV21-1 is given as a pseudogene. The CDR3 runs 15 residues. CDR3 loop: CASILTQGYSYEQYF. Written as DNA, the CDR3 is TGTGCCAGCATCCTGACGCAGGGATACTCCTACGAGCAGTACTTC.

There are a few counts of this clone. The chain couples TRBV4-1 to TRBJ1-1; 9 bases align to TRBD1. The CDR3 covers 14 residues. V trimming: 3 bases; J trimming: 5 bases; junction bases outside the gene matches: 4. The germline CDR1 and CDR2 sequences are MGHRA and YSYEKL. CDR3 coding DNA: TGCGCCAGCAGCCACAACAGGGGGCGGACTGAAGCTTTCTTT. This gives the protein CASSHNRGRTEAFF.

This sequence joins TRBV5-1 and TRBJ2-3, with D perhaps matching TRBD1 (5 bases). This CDR3 is 13 amino acids long. Germline V CDR1 and CDR2: SGHRS, YFSETQ. Between the trimmed V and J ends, which lost 2 bases and 6 bases, there was a span of 10 bases. The CDR3 bases are TGCGCCAGCAGCTTTCCGCAGGGCGATACGCAGTATTTT. This codes for CASSFPQGDTQYF.

The chain links TRBV5-1 to TRBJ2-5, with 9 bases lining up with TRBD1. The trim removed 5 bases at V and 2 bases at J, leaving 7 bases unmatched. This CDR3 has 15 amino acids. Germline loops: CDR1 SGHRS, CDR2 YFSETQ. CDR3 in DNA: TGCGCCAGCAGTCCCGGGGACAGGGCGCAAGAGACCCAGTACTTC. It specifies CASSPGDRAQETQYF.

This clone showed up just a few times. One end of the junction fails to match germline, which may point to a read error. The chain couples TRBV7-7 to TRBJ2-5; TRBD2 agrees at 14 bases. In germline, CDR1 is SSHAT, CDR2 FNYEAQ (reference sequence). The CDR3 loop spans 15 amino acids. CDR3 DNA sequence: TGTGCTAGCAGCACGGGACTAGCGGGAGTAGAGACCCAGTACTTC. This codes for CASSTGLAGVETQYF. Supplemented by reference TRBV7-7 and TRBJ2-5, the full variable domain reads GAGVSQSPRYKVTKRGQDVTLRCDPISSHATLYWYQQALGQGPEFLTYFNYEAQPDKSGLPSDRFSAERPEGSISTLTIQRTEQRDSAMYRCASSTGLAGVETQYFGPGTRLLVL.

J is TRBJ2-3 and V is TRBV28; TRBD1 matches at 8 bases. After removal of 6 bases from V and 5 bases from J, the junction contained 10 bases not matched to a gene. Germline V lookup: CDR1 MDHEN, CDR2 SYDVKM. The length of the CDR3 is 15 residues. The CDR3 here is CASSGAGGDLDTQYF. CDR3 DNA: TGTGCCAGCAGCGGAGCAGGGGGCGATTTAGATACGCAGTATTTT.

This chain joins TRBV27 and TRBJ1-2, with 8 positions matching TRBD1. This CDR3 contains 14 residues. The V and J ends lost 6 bases and 5 bases, in that order; junction bases with no gene match: 8. From germline, CDR1 is MNHEY and CDR2 SMNVEV (reference sequence). CDR3 residues: CASRPGGVWYGYTF. The DNA of the CDR3 is TGTGCCAGCAGGCCAGGGGGCGTCTGGTATGGCTACACCTTC.

The J gene is TRBJ1-5, the V gene TRBV6-5, with 9 positions matching TRBD1. There are 16 residues in the CDR3. CDR1 and CDR2 from the germline V gene are MNHEY and SVGAGI. J lost 3 bases, V lost 2 bases, and 5 bases had no gene match. The CDR3 protein is CASSYRTGVTNQPQHF. The CDR3, as DNA: TGTGCCAGCAGTTACCGGACAGGGGTTACCAATCAGCCCCAGCATTTT.

V is TRBV11-2 and J is TRBJ2-3; the D gene is possibly TRBD1 (6 bases). Germline V CDR1 and CDR2: SGHAT, FQNNGV. The CDR3 runs to 14 residues. The V and J ends lost 2 bases and 2 bases respectively, with 8 bases between them. This chain's CDR3 is CASSLTGFTDTQYF. CDR3 sequence (DNA): TGTGCCAGCAGCTTAACAGGGTTCACAGATACGCAGTATTTT.

This chain connects TRBV5-1 to TRBJ2-1; TRBD2 matches 8 bases. The germline V gene encodes CDR1 SGHRS and CDR2 YFSETQ. There are 15 residues in the CDR3. Trimming cost V 2 bases and J 6 bases; bases outside gene matches: 7. CDR3 region: CASSLKIAGSNEQFF. Here the CDR3 DNA reads TGCGCCAGCAGCTTAAAGATAGCGGGATCCAATGAGCAGTTCTTC.

This clone was counted between two and nine times. The gene calls are TRBV29-1 and TRBJ2-7; 7 nucleotides agree with TRBD2. The CDR3 has 12 amino acids. Per the germline V gene, CDR1 is SQVTM and CDR2 is ANQGSEA. The V gene end was trimmed by 0 bases and the J gene end by 5 bases; junction bases not matched to a gene: 1. The CDR3 is CSVEEAGDEQYF. CDR3 sequence (DNA): TGCAGCGTTGAAGAGGCGGGGGACGAGCAGTACTTC.